One and the same sample provided the 2 T cell receptor beta chains below, sequenced in a study of cytomegalovirus exposure and HLA in healthy donors. The PCR ran on 60 Vbeta and 13 Jbeta primers. Produced via immunoSEQ multiplex PCR; TCRdb's table is partial and in-frame only. The sample shows over 250,000 clones, under 80% of them seen only once. Sequenced input: PBMCs. These receptors originate from a female donor in good health and CMV-seronegative.

The chain is built from TRBV2 and TRBJ2-7, with TRBD1 as a possible D gene (5 bases). The CDR3 has 12 amino acids. V was trimmed by 6 bases and J by 6 bases, leaving 12 bases between them. CDR1 is SNHLY and CDR2 is FYNNEI in the germline V gene. The CDR3 DNA follows: TGTGCCAGCAGACAGCTAGGGGTCGAGCAGTACTTC. Its translation is CASRQLGVEQYF.

This chain joins TRBV19 and TRBJ2-7, with TRBD2 matching over 9 bases. CDR1 is LNHDA and CDR2 is SQIVND in the germline V gene (reference sequence). The J segment lost 6 bases and the V segment lost 3 bases, leaving 9 bases of the junction unmatched. This CDR3 is built from 15 residues. The CDR3 reads CASSIEAGGPGEQYF. CDR3 DNA sequence: TGTGCCAGTAGTATCGAGGCGGGAGGGCCCGGCGAGCAGTACTTC.